This is a list of T cell receptor beta chains from one sample in a study of beta chain features in type 1 diabetes. TCRdb's table, derived via immunoSEQ multiplex PCR, lists solely in-frame clones and lacks some. The sample lists hundreds of thousands of clones; 68% were seen once. The specimen sequenced was naive CD4+ T cells from blood. Receptor source: a young man in good health. The conserved cysteine and the conserved F or W are not part of the CDR3 here. Clone size appears in some rows only: once, few, many, or a class for an expanded clone.

clone size	V gene	J gene	CDR3 protein
NA	TRBV4-3	TRBJ2-7	ASSQARASGYEQY
NA	TRBV21-1	TRBJ2-4	ASSTTSGRNLWDIQY
NA	TRBV11-2	TRBJ2-3	ASSSTGTGTDTQY
NA	TRBV7-2	TRBJ2-5	ASSKGRGSGETQY
NA	TRBV29-1	TRBJ2-7	SVGGINFTTHYYEQY
NA	TRBV29-1	TRBJ2-5	SVAGQQETQY
once	TRBV11-2	TRBJ1-1	ASSPRDSKAEAF
NA	TRBV9	TRBJ2-6	ASSGLGLAGGPQGANVLT
NA	TRBV7-9	TRBJ2-1	ASSLRDNEQF
few	TRBV18	TRBJ2-1	ASSPGSYNEQF
NA	TRBV30	TRBJ2-3	AWSLPRQGTDTQY
once	TRBV6-1	TRBJ2-3	AISDSGLGTDTQY
NA	TRBV20-1	TRBJ2-1	SARSGERQF
NA	TRBV7-9	TRBJ2-1	ASSLRTRRYNEQF
NA	TRBV11-2	TRBJ2-1	ASSISTSNEQF
NA	TRBV15	TRBJ2-3	ATSRGADTQY
NA	TRBV29-1	TRBJ2-1	SADRIRYNEQF
NA	TRBV30	TRBJ2-3	AWSTLRTSGVQDTQY
once	TRBV10-3	TRBJ1-3	AISLRMDSSGNTIY
NA	TRBV7-9	TRBJ1-2	ASSLAVLSYGYT
few	TRBV29-1	TRBJ2-7	SVKTGGEQY
NA	TRBV7-9	TRBJ2-7	ASSSAPASPYEQY